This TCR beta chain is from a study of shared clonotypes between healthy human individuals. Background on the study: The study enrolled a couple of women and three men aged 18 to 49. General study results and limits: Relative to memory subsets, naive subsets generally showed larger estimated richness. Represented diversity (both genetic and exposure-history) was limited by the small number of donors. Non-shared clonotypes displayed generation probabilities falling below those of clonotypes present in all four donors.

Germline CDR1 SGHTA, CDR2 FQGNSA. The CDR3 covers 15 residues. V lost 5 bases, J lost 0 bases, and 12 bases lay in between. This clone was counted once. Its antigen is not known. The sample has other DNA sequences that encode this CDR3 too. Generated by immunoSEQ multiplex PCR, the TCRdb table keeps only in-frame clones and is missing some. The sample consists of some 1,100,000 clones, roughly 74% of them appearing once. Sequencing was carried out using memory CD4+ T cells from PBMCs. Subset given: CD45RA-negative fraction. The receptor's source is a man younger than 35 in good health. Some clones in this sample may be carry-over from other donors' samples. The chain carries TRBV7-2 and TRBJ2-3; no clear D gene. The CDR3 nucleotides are TGTGCCAGCAGCCCGGATAGAATTAGCACAGATACGCAGTATTTT. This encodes CASSPDRISTDTQYF. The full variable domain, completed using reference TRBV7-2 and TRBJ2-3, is GAGVSQSPSNKVTEKGKDVELRCDPISGHTALYWYRQSLGQGLEFLIYFQGNSAPDKSGLPSDRFSAERTGGSVSTLTIQRTQQEDSAVYLCASSPDRISTDTQYFGPGTRLTVL.